This T cell receptor beta chain was recorded in a study of T-cell memory formation after mild COVID-19. This clonotype was picked up one time. The antigen is not known. TCRdb reprocessed the 5' RACE reads via MiXCR and lists one record per CDR3 protein. The sample includes fewer than 600,000 distinct CDR3 sequences, about a fifth of them seen just once. The CDR3 length is 15 residues. Germline V gene sequence: CDR1 MGHDK, CDR2 SYGVNS. The J segment lost 2 bases and the V segment lost 1 base, leaving 3 bases of the junction unmatched. Study-wide findings and caveats: Some SARS-CoV-2-responding clones were already detected in memory before infection. CD4/CD8 balance held among clones contracting day 15 to 85, and later expanders leaned CD4+.

V is TRBV25-1 and J is TRBJ2-7; 9 bases map to TRBD2. Material: PBMCs or a T cell subset sorted from them (not recorded which). The clonotype was recovered from an adult woman who had mild COVID-19 (a few samples of this study predate the infection). Cell type and time point are not known. CDR3 sequence: CASSEWGGRAYEQYF. As DNA, the CDR3 is TGTGCCAGCAGTGAATGGGGCGGGAGGGCCTACGAGCAGTACTTC.